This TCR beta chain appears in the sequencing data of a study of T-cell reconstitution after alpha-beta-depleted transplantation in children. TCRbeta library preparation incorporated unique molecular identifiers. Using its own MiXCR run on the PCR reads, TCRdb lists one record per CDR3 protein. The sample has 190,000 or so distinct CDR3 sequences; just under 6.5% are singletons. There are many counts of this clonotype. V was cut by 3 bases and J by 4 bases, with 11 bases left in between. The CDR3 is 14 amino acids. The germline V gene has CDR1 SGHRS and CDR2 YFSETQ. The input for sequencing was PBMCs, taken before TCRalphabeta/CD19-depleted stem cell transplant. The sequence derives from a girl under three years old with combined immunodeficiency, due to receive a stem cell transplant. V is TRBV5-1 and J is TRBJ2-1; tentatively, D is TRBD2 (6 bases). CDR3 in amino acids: CASSSSGRYNEQFF. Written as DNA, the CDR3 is TGCGCCAGCAGCTCGAGCGGGCGATACAATGAGCAGTTCTTC.